A few counts support the clone carrying this TCR beta chain. Repertoires were generated with immunoSEQ multiplex PCR, while TCRdb's copy carries only in-frame clones and drops some. The sample has 350,000 or so clones, 80% to 90% seen once. This entry belongs to a study of blood T cell repertoires in COVID-19. This CDR3 has 10 residues. V gave up 6 bases and J gave up 6 bases, with 6 bases separating them. CDR1 and CDR2 from the germline V gene are MDHEN and SYDVKM. Enrollees, roughly 18 to 90 years old, lived in roughly 24 US areas. The receptor was isolated from a woman between 35 and 50 years old with acute COVID-19. The chain couples TRBV28 to TRBJ2-7; a weak D match, TRBD1 (6 bases). The sample consisted of PBMCs or T cells enriched from blood (not recorded which). The CDR3 DNA reads as TGTGCCAGCAGACAGGGCGAGCAGTACTTC. This gives the protein CASRQGEQYF.